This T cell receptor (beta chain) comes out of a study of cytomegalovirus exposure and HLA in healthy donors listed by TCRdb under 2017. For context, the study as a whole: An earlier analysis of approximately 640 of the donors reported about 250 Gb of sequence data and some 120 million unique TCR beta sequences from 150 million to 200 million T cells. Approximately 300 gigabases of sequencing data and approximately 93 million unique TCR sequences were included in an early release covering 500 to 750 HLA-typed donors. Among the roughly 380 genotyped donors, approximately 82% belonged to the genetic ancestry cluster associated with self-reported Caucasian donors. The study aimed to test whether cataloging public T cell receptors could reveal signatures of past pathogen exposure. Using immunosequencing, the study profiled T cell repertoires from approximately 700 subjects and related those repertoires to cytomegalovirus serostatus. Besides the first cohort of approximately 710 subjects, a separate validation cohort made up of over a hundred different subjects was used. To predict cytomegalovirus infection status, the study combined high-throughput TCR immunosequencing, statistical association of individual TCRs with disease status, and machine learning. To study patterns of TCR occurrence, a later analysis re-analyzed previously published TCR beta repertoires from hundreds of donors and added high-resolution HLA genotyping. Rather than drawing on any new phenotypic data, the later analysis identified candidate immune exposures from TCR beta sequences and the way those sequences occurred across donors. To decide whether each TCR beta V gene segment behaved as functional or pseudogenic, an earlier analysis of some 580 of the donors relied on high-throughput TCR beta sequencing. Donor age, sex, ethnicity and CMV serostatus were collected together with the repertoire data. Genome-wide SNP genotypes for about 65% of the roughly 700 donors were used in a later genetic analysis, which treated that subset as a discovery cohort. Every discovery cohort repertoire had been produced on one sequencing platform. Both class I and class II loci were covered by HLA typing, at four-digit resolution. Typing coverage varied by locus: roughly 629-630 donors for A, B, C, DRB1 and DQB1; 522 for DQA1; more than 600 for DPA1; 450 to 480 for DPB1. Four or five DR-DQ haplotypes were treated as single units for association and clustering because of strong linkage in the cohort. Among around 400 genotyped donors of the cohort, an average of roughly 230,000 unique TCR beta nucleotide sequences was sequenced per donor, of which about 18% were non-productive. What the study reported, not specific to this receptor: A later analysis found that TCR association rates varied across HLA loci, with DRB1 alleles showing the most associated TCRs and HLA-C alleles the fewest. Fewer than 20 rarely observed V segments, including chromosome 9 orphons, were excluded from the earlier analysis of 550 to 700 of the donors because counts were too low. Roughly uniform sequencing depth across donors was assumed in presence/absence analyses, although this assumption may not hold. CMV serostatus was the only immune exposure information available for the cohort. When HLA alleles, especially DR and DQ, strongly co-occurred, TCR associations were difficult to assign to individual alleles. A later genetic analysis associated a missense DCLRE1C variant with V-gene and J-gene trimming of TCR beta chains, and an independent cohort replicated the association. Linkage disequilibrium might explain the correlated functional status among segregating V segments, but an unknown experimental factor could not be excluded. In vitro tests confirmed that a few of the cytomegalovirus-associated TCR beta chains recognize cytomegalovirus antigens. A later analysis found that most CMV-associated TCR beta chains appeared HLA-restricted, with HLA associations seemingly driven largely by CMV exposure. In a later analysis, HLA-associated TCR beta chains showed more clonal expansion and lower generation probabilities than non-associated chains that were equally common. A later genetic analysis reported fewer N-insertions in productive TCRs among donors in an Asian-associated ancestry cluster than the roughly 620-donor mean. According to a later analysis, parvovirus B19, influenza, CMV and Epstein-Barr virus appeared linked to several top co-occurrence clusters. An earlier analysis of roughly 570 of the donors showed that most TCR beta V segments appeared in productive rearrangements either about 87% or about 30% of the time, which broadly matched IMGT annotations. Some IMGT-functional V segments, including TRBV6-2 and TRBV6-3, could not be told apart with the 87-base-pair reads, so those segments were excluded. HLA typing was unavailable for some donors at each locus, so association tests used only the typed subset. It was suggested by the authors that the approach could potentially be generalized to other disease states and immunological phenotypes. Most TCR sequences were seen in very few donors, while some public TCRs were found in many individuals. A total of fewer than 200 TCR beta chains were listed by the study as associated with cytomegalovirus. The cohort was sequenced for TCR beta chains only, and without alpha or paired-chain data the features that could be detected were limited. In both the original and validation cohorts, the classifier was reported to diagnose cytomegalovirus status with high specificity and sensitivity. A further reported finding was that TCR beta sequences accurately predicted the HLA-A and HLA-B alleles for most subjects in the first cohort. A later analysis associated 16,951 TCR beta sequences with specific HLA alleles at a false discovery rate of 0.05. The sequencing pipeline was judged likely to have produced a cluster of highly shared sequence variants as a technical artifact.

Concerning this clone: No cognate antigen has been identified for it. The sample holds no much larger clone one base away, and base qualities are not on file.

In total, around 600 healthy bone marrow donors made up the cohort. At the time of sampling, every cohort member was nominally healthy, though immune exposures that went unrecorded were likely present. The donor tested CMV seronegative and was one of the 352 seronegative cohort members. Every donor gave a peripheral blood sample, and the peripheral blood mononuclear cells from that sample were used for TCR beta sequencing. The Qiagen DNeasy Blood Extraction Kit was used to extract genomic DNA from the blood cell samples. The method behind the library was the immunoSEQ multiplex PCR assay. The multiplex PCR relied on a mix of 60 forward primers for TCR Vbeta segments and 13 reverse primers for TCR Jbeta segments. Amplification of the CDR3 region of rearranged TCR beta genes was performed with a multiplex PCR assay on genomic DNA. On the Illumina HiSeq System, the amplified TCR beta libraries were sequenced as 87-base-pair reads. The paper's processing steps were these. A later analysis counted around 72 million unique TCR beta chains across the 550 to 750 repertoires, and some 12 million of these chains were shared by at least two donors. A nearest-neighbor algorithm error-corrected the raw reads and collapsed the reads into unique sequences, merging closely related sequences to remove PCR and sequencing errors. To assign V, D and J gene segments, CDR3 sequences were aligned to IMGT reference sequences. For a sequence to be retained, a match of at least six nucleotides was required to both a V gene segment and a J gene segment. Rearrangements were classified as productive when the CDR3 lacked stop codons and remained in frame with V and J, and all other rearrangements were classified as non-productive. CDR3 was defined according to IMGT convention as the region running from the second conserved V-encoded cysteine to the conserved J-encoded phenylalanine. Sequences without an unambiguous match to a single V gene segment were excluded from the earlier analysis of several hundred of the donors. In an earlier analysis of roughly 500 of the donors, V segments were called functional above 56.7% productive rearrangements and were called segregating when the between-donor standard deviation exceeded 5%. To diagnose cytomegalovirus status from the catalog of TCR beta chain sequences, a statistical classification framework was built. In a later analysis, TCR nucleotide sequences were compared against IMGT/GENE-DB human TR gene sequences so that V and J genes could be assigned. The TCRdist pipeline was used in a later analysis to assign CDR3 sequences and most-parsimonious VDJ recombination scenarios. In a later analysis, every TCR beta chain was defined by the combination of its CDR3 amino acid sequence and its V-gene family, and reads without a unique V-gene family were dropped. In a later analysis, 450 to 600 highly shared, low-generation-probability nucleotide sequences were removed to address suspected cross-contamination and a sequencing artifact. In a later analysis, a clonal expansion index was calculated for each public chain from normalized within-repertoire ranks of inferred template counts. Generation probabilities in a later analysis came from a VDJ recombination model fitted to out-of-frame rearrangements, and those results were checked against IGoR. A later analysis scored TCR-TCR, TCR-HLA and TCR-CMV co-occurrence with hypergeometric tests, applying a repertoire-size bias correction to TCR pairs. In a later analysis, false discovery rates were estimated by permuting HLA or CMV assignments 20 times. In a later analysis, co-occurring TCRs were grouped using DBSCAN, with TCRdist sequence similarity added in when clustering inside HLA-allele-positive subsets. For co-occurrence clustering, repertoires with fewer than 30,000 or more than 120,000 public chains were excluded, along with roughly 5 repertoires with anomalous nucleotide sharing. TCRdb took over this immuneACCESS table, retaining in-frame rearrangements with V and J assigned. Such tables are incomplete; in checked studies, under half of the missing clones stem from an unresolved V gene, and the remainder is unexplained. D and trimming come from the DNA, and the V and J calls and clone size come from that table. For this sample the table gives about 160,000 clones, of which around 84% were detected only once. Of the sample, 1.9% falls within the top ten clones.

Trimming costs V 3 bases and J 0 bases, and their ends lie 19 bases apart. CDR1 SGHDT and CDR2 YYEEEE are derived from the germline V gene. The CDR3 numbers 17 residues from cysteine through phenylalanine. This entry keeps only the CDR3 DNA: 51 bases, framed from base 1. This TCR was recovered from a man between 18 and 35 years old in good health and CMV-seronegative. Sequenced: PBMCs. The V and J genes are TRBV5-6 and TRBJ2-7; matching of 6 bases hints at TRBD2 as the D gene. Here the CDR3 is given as CASSSRLRGLSSYEQYF. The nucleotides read TGTGCCAGCAGCTCCCGACTCCGGGGACTCAGCTCCTACGAGCAGTACTTC.